These 8 T cell receptor beta chains were sequenced from one sample in a study of identical twins. One entry per CDR3 protein results from TCRdb running MiXCR on the 5' RACE reads. Among about 250,000 distinct CDR3 sequences listed, 6% to 8.5% were seen once. These same data were also listed under a study on yellow fever vaccine responses in identical twins.

The sample was CD8+ T cells sorted from blood. Every receptor here comes from a woman in her late teens or twenties in good health.

This clonotype was detected only a few times. This chain joins TRBV4-1 and TRBJ1-4; TRBD1 aligns across 7 bases. Germline trimming cut 6 bases from V and 8 bases from J; bases unmatched to any gene: 12. The CDR3 is 15 amino acids. CDR1 is MGHRA, CDR2 YSYEKL, per germline. The CDR3 spells CASSDRASTWEKLFF. The CDR3 coding sequence is TGCGCCAGCAGTGACAGGGCCTCGACTTGGGAAAAACTGTTTTTT.

Relative to its sample, this clonotype is medium-sized. The chain has TRBV7-2 and TRBJ2-7, with D possibly matching TRBD2 (5 bases). Trimming cost V 3 bases and J 2 bases, with 17 bases left between them. Germline V gene data show CDR1 as SGHTA and CDR2 as FQGNSA. CDR3 length: 16 amino acids. Written as DNA, the CDR3 is TGTGCCAGCAGCTTGATCGGGGAGCCTGGGACCTACGAGCAGTACTTC. Its protein product is CASSLIGEPGTYEQYF.

This clonotype was recorded a few times. This chain uses TRBV4-1 with TRBJ2-5; D unclear. CDR3 length: 14 residues. Germline loops: CDR1 MGHRA, CDR2 YSYEKL. The V end lost 4 bases, the J end lost 5 bases, and 14 bases lay between the germline ends. CDR3 residues: CASSPRPRRETQYF. CDR3 nucleotides: TGCGCCAGCAGCCCCCGGCCTAGGCGGGAGACCCAGTACTTC.

The chain recombines TRBV6-1 with TRBJ2-1; D is ambiguous. CDR3 length equals 11 residues. Germline V gives CDR1 MNHNS, CDR2 SASEGT. With 6 bases removed from V and 5 bases from J, the gap between germline ends came to 5 bases. Here the CDR3 DNA reads TGTGCCAGCAGGAGGAACAATGAGCAGTTCTTC. Amino acid sequence: CASRRNNEQFF.

This clonotype was detected ten times or more. The chain joins TRBV20-1 to TRBJ2-2; TRBD2 aligns across 7 bases. The CDR3 extends over 18 amino acids. Germline V gene lookup returns CDR1 DFQATT and CDR2 SNEGSKA (reference sequence). J gave up 5 bases and V 1 base, and 16 bases lay outside the gene matches. CDR3 DNA: TGCAGTGCTAGAGTGGGGACTACCGGGGAACTTCATACCGGGGAGCTGTTTTTT. This codes for CSARVGTTGELHTGELFF.

The chain employs TRBV25-1 and TRBJ2-1; D uncertain. The CDR3 length is 16 residues. Per germline, CDR1 MGHDK and CDR2 SYGVNS. Trimming left V 10 bases short and J 3 bases short, with 22 bases between. CDR3 coding DNA: TGTGCCATGAGCTTCGGGCAGACATCCTACTACAATGAGCAGTTCTTC. Translated, it gives CAMSFGQTSYYNEQFF.

This clonotype was detected many times. This sequence joins TRBV9 and TRBJ1-1; 8 bases match TRBD1. The CDR3 loop spans 15 amino acids. V trimming: 3 bases; J trimming: 2 bases; junction bases outside the gene matches: 6. The germline CDR1 and CDR2 sequences are SGDLS and YYNGEE. The CDR3 region has the DNA TGTGCCAGCAGCGCTTCGGGGACAGGAAACACTGAAGCTTTCTTT. Its protein product is CASSASGTGNTEAFF.

This clonotype has a handful of counts. V and J are TRBV20-1 and TRBJ2-3; 11 bases agree with TRBD2. CDR1 and CDR2 (germline): DFQATT, SNEGSKA (reference sequence). CDR3 size: 14 residues. The J segment lost 1 base and the V segment lost 5 bases, leaving 2 bases of the junction unmatched. The CDR3 nucleotides read TGCAGTGCTCCGGGACTAGCGGGCACAGATACGCAGTATTTT. Residues: CSAPGLAGTDTQYF.